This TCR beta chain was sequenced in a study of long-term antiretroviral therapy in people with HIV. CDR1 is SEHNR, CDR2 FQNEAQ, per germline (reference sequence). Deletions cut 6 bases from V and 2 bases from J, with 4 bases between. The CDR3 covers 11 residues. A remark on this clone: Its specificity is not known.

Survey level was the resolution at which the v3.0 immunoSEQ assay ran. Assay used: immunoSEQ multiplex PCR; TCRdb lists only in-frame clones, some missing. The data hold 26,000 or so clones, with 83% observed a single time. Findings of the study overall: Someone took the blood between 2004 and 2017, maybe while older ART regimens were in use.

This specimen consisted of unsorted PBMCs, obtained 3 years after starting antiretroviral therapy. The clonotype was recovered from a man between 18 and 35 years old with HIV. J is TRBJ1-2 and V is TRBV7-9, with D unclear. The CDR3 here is CASSLNYGYTF. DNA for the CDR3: TGTGCCAGCAGTCTCAACTATGGCTACACCTTC.